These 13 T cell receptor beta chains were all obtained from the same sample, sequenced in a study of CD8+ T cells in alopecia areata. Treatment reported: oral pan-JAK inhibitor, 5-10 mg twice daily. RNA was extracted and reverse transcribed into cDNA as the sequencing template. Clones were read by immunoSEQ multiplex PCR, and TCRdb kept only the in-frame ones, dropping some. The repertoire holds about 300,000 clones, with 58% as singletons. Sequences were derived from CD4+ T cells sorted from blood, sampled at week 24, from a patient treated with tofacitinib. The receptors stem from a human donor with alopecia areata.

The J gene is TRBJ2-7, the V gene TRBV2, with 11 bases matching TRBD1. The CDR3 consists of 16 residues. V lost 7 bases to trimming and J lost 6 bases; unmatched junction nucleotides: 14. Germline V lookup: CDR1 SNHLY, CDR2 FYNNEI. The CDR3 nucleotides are TGTGCCAGCACGTCCGGGACAGGGGGGATATTACTCGAGCAGTACTTC. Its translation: CASTSGTGGILLEQYF.

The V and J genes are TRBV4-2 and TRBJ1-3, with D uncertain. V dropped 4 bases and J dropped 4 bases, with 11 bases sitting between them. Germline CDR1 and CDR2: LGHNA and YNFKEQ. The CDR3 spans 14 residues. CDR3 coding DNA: TGTGCCAGCAGCCCCAGGACGGACGGAAACACCATATATTTT. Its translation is CASSPRTDGNTIYF.

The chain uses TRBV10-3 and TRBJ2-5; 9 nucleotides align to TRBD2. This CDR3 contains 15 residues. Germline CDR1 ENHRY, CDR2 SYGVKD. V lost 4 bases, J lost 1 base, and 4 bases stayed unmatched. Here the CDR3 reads CAISALAGPQETQYF. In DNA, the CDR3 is TGTGCCATCAGTGCCCTAGCGGGGCCCCAAGAGACCCAGTACTTC.

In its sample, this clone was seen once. CDR3 nucleotide sequence: TGTGCCAGCAGTTCAGACTGGAAAGCTAACTATGGCTACACCTTC. It encodes CASSSDWKANYGYTF. This chain connects TRBV6-5 to TRBJ1-2; D gene unclear. The CDR3 contains 15 residues. CDR1 is MNHEY, CDR2 SVGAGI, per germline. Trimming left V 4 bases short and J 0 bases short, with 12 bases between.

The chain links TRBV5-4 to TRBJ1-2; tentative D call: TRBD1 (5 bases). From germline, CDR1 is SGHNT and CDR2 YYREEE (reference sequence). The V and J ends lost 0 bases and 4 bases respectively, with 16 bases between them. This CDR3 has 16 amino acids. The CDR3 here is CASSLAGTVGLYGYTF. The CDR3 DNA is TGTGCCAGCAGCTTGGCCGGGACGGTGGGACTCTATGGCTACACCTTC.

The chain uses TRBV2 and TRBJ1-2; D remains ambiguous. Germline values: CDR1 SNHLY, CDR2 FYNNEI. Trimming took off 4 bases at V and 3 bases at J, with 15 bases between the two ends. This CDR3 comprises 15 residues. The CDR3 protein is CASSVAGMVHYGYTF. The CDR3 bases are TGTGCCAGCAGTGTAGCAGGAATGGTACACTATGGCTACACCTTC.

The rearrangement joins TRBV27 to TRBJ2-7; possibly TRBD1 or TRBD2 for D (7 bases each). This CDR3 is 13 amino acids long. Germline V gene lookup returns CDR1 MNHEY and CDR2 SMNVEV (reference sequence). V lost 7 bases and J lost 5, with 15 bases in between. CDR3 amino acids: CASTGGARDEQYF. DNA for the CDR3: TGTGCCAGCACAGGGGGGGCTCGGGACGAGCAGTACTTC.

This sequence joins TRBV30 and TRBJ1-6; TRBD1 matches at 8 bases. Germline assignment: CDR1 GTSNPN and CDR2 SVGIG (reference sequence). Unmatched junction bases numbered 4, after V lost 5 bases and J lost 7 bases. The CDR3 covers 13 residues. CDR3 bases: TGTGCCTGGGGGGCAGGGGGCAATTCACCCCTCCACTTT. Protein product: CAWGAGGNSPLHF.

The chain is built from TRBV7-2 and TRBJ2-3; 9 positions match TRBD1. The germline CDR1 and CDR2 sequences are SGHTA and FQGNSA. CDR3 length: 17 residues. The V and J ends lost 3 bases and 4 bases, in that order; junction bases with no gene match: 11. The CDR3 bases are TGTGCCAGCAGCTTCTCCACAGGGGGCGCATTCGCAGATACGCAGTATTTT. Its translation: CASSFSTGGAFADTQYF. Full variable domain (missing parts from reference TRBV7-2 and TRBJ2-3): GAGVSQSPSNKVTEKGKDVELRCDPISGHTALYWYRQSLGQGLEFLIYFQGNSAPDKSGLPSDRFSAERTGGSVSTLTIQRTQQEDSAVYLCASSFSTGGAFADTQYFGPGTRLTVL.

The CDR3 reads CASSLGTAHQETQYF. CDR3 nucleotide sequence: TGTGCCAGCAGCTTAGGGACAGCTCACCAAGAGACCCAGTACTTC. The rearrangement links TRBV7-6 to TRBJ2-5; possible D gene TRBD1, 6 bases. Looked up from germline, CDR1 is SGHVS and CDR2 is FNYEAQ. There are 15 residues in the CDR3. V was clipped by 1 base and J by 0 bases, with 9 bases between them.

Written as DNA, the CDR3 is TGCGCCAGCAGCCAAGCGCGGCCCAGGACGAACACCGGGGAGCTGTTTTTT. As protein: CASSQARPRTNTGELFF. The chain carries TRBV4-1 and TRBJ2-2; D is unclear. This CDR3 contains 17 residues. CDR1 MGHRA and CDR2 YSYEKL come from the germline V gene. V dropped 1 base and J dropped 0 bases, with 12 bases sitting between them.

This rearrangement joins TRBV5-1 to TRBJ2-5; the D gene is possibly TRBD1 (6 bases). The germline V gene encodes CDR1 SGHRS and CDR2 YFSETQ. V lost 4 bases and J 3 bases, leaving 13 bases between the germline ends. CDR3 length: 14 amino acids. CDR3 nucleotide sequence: TGCGCCAGCAGCCCACAGGGACCCAAAGAGACCCAGTACTTC. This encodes CASSPQGPKETQYF.

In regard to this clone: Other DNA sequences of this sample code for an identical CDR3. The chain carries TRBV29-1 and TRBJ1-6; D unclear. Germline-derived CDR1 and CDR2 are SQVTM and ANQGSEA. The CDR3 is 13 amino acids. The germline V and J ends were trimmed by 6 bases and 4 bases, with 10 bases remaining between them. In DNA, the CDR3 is TGCAGCGTGCGATTAGATTATAATTCACCCCTCCACTTT. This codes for CSVRLDYNSPLHF. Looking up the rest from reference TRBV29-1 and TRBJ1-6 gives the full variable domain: SAVISQKPSRDICQRGTSLTIQCQVDSQVTMMFWYRQQPGQSLTLIATANQGSEATYESGFVIDKFPISRPNLTFSTLTVSNMSPEDSSIYLCSVRLDYNSPLHFGNGTRLTVT.